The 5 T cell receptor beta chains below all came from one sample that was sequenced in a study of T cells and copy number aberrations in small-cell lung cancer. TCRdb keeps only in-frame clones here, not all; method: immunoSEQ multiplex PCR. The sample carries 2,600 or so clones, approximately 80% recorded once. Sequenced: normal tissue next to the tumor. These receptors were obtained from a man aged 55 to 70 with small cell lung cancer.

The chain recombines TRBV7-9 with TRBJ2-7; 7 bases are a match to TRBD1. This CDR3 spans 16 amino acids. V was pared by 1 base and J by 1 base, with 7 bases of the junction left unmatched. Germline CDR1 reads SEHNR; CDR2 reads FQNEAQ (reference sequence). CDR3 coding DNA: TGTGCCAGCAGCTTAGGGTCCGGGACAGCATCCTACGAGCAGTACTTC. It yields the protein CASSLGSGTASYEQYF.

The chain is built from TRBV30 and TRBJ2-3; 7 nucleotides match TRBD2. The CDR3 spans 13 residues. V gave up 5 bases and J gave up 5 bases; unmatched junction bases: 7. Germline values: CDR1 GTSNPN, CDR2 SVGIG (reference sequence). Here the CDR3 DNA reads TGTGCCTGGGGCGGGGGTGTAGGAGATACGCAGTATTTT. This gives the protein CAWGGGVGDTQYF.

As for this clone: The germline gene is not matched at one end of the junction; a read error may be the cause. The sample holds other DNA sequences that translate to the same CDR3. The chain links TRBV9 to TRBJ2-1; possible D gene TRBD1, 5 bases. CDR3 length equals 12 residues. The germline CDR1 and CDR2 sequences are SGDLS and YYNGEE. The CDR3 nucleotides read TGTGCTAGCAGCGTGCAGGGTTATGAGCAGTTCTTC. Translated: CASSVQGYEQFF.

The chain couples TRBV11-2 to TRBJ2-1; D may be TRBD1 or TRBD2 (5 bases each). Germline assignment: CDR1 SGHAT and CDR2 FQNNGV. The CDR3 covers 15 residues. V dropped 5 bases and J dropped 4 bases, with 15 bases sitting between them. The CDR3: CASSAVSRGYNEQFF. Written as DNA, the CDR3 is TGTGCCAGCAGCGCGGTCTCGAGGGGATACAATGAGCAGTTCTTC.

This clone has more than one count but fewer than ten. The CDR3 sequence is CASRPVRGREKLFF. The CDR3 coding sequence is TGTGCCAGCAGACCTGTCAGGGGTAGAGAAAAACTGTTTTTT. J is TRBJ1-4 and V is TRBV21-1; TRBD1, the table's D call, lacks a check against the DNA. TRBV21-1 is described as a pseudogene. This CDR3 region has 14 residues.